The 2 T cell receptor beta chains listed next were all sequenced from one sample in a study of molecular identifiers for immune sequencing clone quantification. TCRdb reanalysed the PCR reads using MiXCR and keeps one entry per CDR3 protein. The table records approximately 550,000 distinct CDR3 sequences, around 23% of them present only once. Sequencing input: naive CD8+ T cells from blood, with Jurkat cell RNA spiked in. Regarding subset: FACS-sorted CD8+CD4-CCR7+CD45RA+ naive T cells. Source of these receptors: a human donor in good health. Some libraries in this study had Jurkat cell RNA spiked in.

This clonotype occurred a few times. This rearrangement joins TRBV5-1 to TRBJ2-7, with 7 bases fitting TRBD1. J gave up 3 bases and V 0 bases, and 9 bases lay outside the gene matches. The CDR3 runs 16 residues. Germline CDR1 is SGHRS and CDR2 is YFSETQ. The CDR3 DNA sequence: TGCGCCAGCAGCTTGGCCCAGGGGACAGCGAACTACGAGCAGTACTTC. Protein product: CASSLAQGTANYEQYF.

Remarks on this clonotype: A much larger clone is a single base away; this may be a read error. V is TRBV20-1 and J is TRBJ2-2; D call uncertain. CDR1 is DFQATT and CDR2 is SNEGSKA in the germline V gene (reference sequence). This CDR3 has 11 residues. V was shortened by 4 bases and J by 3 bases, with 3 bases between the two germline ends. CDR3 in amino acids: CSAIYTGELFF. The CDR3 DNA reads as TGCAGTGCTATATACACCGGGGAGCTGTTTTTT.